Listed below are T cell receptor beta chains from one sample, sequenced in a study of CD8+ T cells in alopecia areata. Sequencing was performed with immunoSEQ multiplex PCR; in TCRdb, only in-frame clones are kept and a portion is missing. The table includes some 170,000 clones, 50% to 75% detected once. Sequencing used CD4+ T cells sorted from blood, obtained at approximately week 60, from a patient treated with tofacitinib. The source is a human donor with alopecia areata. Both conserved end residues are part of each CDR3. A D gene is named only where the DNA matches it firmly. The size entry is marked missing in some rows and otherwise reads once, few, many or a size class.

TRBD1 | TRBJ1-2 | few | TRBV19 | 16 | CASSVPGQGYVYGYTF | TGTGCCAGTAGCGTTCCGGGACAGGGATACGTCTATGGCTACACCTTC
- | TRBJ1-5 | few | TRBV6-6 | 16 | CASSYSNQGAEQPQHF | TGTGCCAGCAGTTACTCGAACCAGGGTGCGGAACAGCCCCAGCATTTT
TRBD1 | TRBJ2-5 | few | TRBV29-1 | 13 | CSVAGTGKETQYF | TGCAGCGTTGCCGGGACAGGGAAAGAGACCCAGTACTTC
TRBD2 | TRBJ2-1 | few | TRBV30 | 16 | CAWSPRSGLVGNEQFF | TGTGCCTGGAGTCCACGATCGGGACTAGTCGGGAATGAGCAGTTCTTC
- | TRBJ1-1 | - | TRBV6-5 | 13 | CASSGTKNTEAFF | TGTGCCAGCAGCGGGACAAAGAACACTGAAGCTTTCTTT
- | TRBJ2-1 | few | TRBV9 | 14 | CASSVALDPNEQFF | TGTGCCAGCAGCGTAGCGCTAGACCCCAATGAGCAGTTCTTC
TRBD2 | TRBJ2-3 | few | TRBV30 | 15 | CAWSVRGGITDTQYF | TGTGCCTGGAGTGTACGGGGGGGAATCACAGATACGCAGTATTTT
- | TRBJ2-5 | - | TRBV9 | 14 | CASSEARAGETQYF | TGTGCCAGCAGCGAGGCACGTGCGGGGGAGACCCAGTACTTC
- | TRBJ2-1 | - | TRBV4-2 | 19 | CASSQDLGIGGISYNEQFF | TGTGCCAGCAGCCAAGATTTGGGGATTGGGGGGATCTCCTACAATGAGCAGTTCTTC
- | TRBJ1-1 | - | TRBV29-1 | 12 | CSAGVKNTEAFF | TGCAGCGCGGGAGTGAAGAACACTGAAGCTTTCTTT
TRBD1 | TRBJ1-1 | many | TRBV7-9 | 15 | CASSLGDRINTEAFF | TGTGCCAGCAGCTTAGGGGACAGAATTAACACTGAAGCTTTCTTT
- | TRBJ1-4 | - | TRBV19 | 15 | CASRENRAIGEKLFF | TGTGCCAGTAGGGAAAACAGGGCCATTGGTGAAAAACTGTTTTTT
TRBD1 | TRBJ1-6 | few | TRBV5-1 | 16 | CASSLPTGTVNSPLHF | TGCGCCAGCAGTCTCCCCACCGGGACAGTCAATTCACCCCTCCACTTT
TRBD1 | TRBJ2-5 | - | TRBV7-2 | 15 | CASSLGGTALGAEYF | TGTGCCAGCAGCTTAGGGGGGACAGCCCTAGGTGCGGAGTACTTC
TRBD2 | TRBJ2-3 | - | TRBV7-2 | 18 | CASSTPGQRGGITDTQYF | TGTGCCAGCAGCACCCCGGGACAGCGGGGGGGCATCACAGATACGCAGTATTTT
- | TRBJ1-1 | - | TRBV7-6 | 14 | CASSLDLGGTEAFF | TGTGCCAGCAGCTTAGATCTGGGTGGGACTGAAGCTTTCTTT
- | TRBJ2-1 | - | TRBV5-6 | 14 | CASSLYGNPAEQFF | TGTGCCAGCAGCTTGTACGGGAACCCGGCTGAGCAGTTCTTC